This passage covers 10 T cell receptor beta chains from one sample sequenced in a study of response to subunit inactivated influenza vaccine. Via MiXCR, TCRdb re-called the RT-PCR reads, giving one row per CDR3 protein. The sample includes around 850,000 distinct CDR3 sequences, about 18% of them seen just once. This material consisted of PBMCs from blood, taken more than 4 days after vaccination. The receptors here all came from a middle-aged man who received an inactivated influenza vaccine.

This clonotype has just a few counts. The V call is TRBV12-3 or TRBV12-4, the J call TRBJ2-5, with D tentatively TRBD2 (5 bases). V was shortened by 4 bases and J by 6 bases, with 9 bases between the two germline ends. The CDR3 sequence is 12 residues long. The DNA of the CDR3 is TGTGCCAGCAGTTACGAGGGAAAGACCCAGTACTTC. Encoded protein: CASSYEGKTQYF.

The sample holds many counts of this clonotype. The rearrangement links TRBV12-3 or TRBV12-4 to TRBJ2-1, with D perhaps matching TRBD2 (6 bases). The CDR3 runs to 15 residues. Trimming took 5 bases from V and 0 from J, leaving 11 bases between them. The chain's CDR3 is CASSPRLDSYNEQFF. The DNA for the CDR3 is TGTGCCAGCAGTCCAAGACTAGACTCCTACAATGAGCAGTTCTTC.

The chain is built from TRBV4-2 and TRBJ2-2; TRBD1 aligns across 10 bases. V lost 0 bases to trimming and J lost 2 bases; unmatched junction nucleotides: 3. CDR1 LGHNA and CDR2 YNFKEQ come from the germline V gene. This CDR3 is 17 amino acids long. CDR3 amino acids: CASSQDGTGVNTGELFF. CDR3 coding DNA: TGTGCCAGCAGCCAAGATGGGACAGGGGTTAACACCGGGGAGCTGTTTTTT.

This clonotype has just a few counts. V gene TRBV6-2 or TRBV6-3 combines with J gene TRBJ2-7, with D possibly being TRBD2 (5 bases). This CDR3 is built from 11 residues. The germline V gene encodes CDR1 MNHEY and CDR2 SVGEGT. V gave up 6 bases and J gave up 3 bases, with 6 bases separating them. DNA of the CDR3: TGTGCCAGCAGGAGGGTCTACGAGCAGTACTTC. As protein: CASRRVYEQYF.

The V gene is TRBV11-1, the J gene TRBJ2-7; no firm D call. Germline loops: CDR1 SGHAT, CDR2 FQDESV (reference sequence). V was cut by 0 bases and J by 2 bases, with 11 bases left in between. CDR3 length: 15 residues. CDR3 region: CASSLASLQTYEQYF. In nucleotides, the CDR3 is TGTGCCAGCAGCTTAGCGAGTCTGCAGACCTACGAGCAGTACTTC. Based on the CDR3 plus reference TRBV11-1 and TRBJ2-7, the full variable domain is EAEVAQSPRYKITEKSQAVAFWCDPISGHATLYWYRQILGQGPELLVQFQDESVVDDSQLPKDRFSAERLKGVDSTLKIQPAELGDSAMYLCASSLASLQTYEQYFGPGTRLTVT.

This chain connects TRBV7-2 to TRBJ1-1; 7 nucleotides line up with TRBD1. The germline V gene has CDR1 SGHTA and CDR2 FQGNSA. The length of the CDR3 is 15 residues. V lost 0 bases to trimming and J lost 3 bases; unmatched junction nucleotides: 4. The CDR3 reads CASSLAQGVDTEAFF. The DNA for the CDR3 is TGTGCCAGCAGCTTAGCGCAGGGGGTTGACACTGAAGCTTTCTTT. Complete variable domain (other parts from reference TRBV7-2 and TRBJ1-1): GAGVSQSPSNKVTEKGKDVELRCDPISGHTALYWYRQSLGQGLEFLIYFQGNSAPDKSGLPSDRFSAERTGGSVSTLTIQRTQQEDSAVYLCASSLAQGVDTEAFFGQGTRLTVV.

The rearrangement links TRBV6-5 to TRBJ1-2, with D possibly TRBD1 on 5 matching bases. The germline V and J ends were trimmed by 2 bases and 8 bases, with 18 bases remaining between them. This CDR3 is 15 amino acids long. CDR1 and CDR2 from the germline V gene are MNHEY and SVGAGI. The CDR3 protein is CASSYLGTEDGGYTF. DNA for the CDR3: TGTGCCAGCAGTTACCTCGGGACGGAGGACGGAGGCTACACCTTC.

This clonotype has more than one count but fewer than ten. V is TRBV6-2 or TRBV6-3 and J is TRBJ2-7; D uncertain. This CDR3 has 13 residues. Germline V gives CDR1 MNHEY, CDR2 SVGEGT. V lost 2 bases and J 3 bases, leaving 8 bases between the germline ends. The DNA of the CDR3 is TGTGCCAGCAGTTACCCACCGGTCTACGAGCAGTACTTC. Encoded protein: CASSYPPVYEQYF.

The chain employs TRBV27 and TRBJ2-5; the match to TRBD1 covers 10 bases. This CDR3 has 15 residues. Germline CDR1 and CDR2: MNHEY and SMNVEV (reference sequence). V gave up 4 bases and J gave up 4 bases; unmatched junction bases: 6. The CDR3 DNA sequence: TGTGCCAGCAGTTCCACGACAGGGGGCCCAGAGACCCAGTACTTC. Translation: CASSSTTGGPETQYF.

This clonotype was picked up many times. The genes are TRBV10-2 and TRBJ2-7, with 11 bases aligning to TRBD2. V lost 3 bases, J lost 10 bases, and 5 bases stayed unmatched. In germline, CDR1 is WSHSY, CDR2 SAAADI. This CDR3 is built from 13 residues. CDR3 DNA sequence: TGCGCCAGCAGTGACCGTACTAGCGGGGGACAGTACTTC. It is translated as CASSDRTSGGQYF.